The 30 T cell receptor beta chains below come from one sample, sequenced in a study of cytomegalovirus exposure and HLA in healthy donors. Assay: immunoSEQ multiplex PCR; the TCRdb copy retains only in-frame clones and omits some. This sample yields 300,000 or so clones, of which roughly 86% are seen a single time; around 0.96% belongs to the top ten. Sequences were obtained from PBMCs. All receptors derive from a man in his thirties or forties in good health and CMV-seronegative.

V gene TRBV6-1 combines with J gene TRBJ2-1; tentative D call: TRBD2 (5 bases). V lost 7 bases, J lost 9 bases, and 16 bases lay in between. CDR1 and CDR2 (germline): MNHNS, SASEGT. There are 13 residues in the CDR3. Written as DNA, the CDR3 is TGTGCCAGCAAGAGGGCACCGTTAGGTGAGCAGTTCTTC. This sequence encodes CASKRAPLGEQFF.

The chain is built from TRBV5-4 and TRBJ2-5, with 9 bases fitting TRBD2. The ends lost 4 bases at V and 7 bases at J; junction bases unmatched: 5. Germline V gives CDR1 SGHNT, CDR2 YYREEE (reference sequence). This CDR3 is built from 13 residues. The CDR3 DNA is TGTGCCAGCAGCGGGGGACTAGCAACGACCCAGTACTTC. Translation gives CASSGGLATTQYF.

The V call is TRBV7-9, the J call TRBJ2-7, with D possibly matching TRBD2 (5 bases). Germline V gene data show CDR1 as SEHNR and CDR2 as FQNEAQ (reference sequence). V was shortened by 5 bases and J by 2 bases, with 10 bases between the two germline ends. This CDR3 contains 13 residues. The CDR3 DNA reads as TGTGCCAGCAGCGTTACAGCGGCCTACGAGCAGTACTTC. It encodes CASSVTAAYEQYF.

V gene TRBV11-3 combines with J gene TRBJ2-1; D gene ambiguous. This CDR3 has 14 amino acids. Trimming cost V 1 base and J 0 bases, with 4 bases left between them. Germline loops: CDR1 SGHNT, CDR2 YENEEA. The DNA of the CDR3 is TGTGCCAGCAGCTTAGGACTCTCCTACAATGAGCAGTTCTTC. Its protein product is CASSLGLSYNEQFF.

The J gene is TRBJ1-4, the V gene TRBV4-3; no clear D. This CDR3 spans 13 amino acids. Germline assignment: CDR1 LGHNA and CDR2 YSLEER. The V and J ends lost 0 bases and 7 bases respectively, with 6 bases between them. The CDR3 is CASSQDLSEKLFF. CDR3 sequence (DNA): TGCGCCAGCAGCCAAGATCTGTCTGAAAAACTGTTTTTT.

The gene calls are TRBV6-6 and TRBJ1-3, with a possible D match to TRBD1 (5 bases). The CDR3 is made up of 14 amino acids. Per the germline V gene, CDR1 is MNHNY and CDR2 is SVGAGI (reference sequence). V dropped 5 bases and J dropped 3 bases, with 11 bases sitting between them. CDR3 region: CASSEAGNGNTIYF. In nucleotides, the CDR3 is TGTGCCAGCAGTGAGGCAGGGAATGGAAACACCATATATTTT.

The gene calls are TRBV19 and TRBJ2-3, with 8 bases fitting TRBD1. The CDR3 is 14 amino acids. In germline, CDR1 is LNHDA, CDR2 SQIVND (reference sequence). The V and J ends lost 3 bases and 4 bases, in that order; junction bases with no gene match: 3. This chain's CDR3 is CASSIWTGSDTQYF. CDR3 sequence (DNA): TGTGCCAGTAGTATCTGGACAGGGTCAGATACGCAGTATTTT.

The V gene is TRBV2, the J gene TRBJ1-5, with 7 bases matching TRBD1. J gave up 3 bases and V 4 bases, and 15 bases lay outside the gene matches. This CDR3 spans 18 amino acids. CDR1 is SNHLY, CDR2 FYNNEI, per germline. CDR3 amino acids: CASSGPEWAGGYNQPQHF. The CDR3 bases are TGTGCCAGCAGTGGGCCCGAATGGGCAGGGGGATACAATCAGCCCCAGCATTTT.

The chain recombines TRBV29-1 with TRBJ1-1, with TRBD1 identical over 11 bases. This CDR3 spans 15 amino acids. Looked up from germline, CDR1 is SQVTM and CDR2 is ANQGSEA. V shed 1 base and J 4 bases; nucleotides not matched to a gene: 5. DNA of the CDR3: TGCAGCGTTGAAGGCCTAGGGACAGGGGGCACTGAAGCTTTCTTT. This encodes CSVEGLGTGGTEAFF.

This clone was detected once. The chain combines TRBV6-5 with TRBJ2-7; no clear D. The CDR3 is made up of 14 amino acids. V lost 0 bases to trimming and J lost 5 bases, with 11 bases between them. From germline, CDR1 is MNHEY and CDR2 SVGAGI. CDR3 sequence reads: CASSYSIGADEQYF. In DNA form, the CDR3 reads TGTGCCAGCAGTTACTCGATCGGAGCAGACGAGCAGTACTTC.

The CDR3 nucleotides read TGTGCCAGCAGTAAGCGGGTGAACACCTACAATGAGCAGTTCTTC. It specifies CASSKRVNTYNEQFF. This chain uses TRBV27 with TRBJ2-1; weak D call: TRBD2 (6 bases). Germline V lookup: CDR1 MNHEY, CDR2 SMNVEV (reference sequence). V lost 5 bases and J 2 bases, leaving 13 bases between the germline ends. CDR3 length: 15 residues.

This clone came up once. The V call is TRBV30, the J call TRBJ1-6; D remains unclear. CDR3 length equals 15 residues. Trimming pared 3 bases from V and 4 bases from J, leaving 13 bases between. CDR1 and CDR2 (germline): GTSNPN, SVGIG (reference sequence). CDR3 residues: CAWRAVGEYNSPLHF. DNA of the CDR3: TGTGCCTGGAGGGCGGTCGGGGAATATAATTCACCCCTCCACTTT.

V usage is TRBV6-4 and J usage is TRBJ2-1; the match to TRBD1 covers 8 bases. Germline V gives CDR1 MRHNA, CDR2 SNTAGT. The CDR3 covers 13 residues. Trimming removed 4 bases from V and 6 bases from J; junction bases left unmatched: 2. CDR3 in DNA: TGTGCCAGCAGTGTCGACAGGGGCAATGAGCAGTTCTTC. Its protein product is CASSVDRGNEQFF.

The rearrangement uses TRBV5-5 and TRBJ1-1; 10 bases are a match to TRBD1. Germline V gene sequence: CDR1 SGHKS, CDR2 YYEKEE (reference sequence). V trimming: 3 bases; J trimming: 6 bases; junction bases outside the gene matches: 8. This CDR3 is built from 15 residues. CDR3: CASSWDGTGAAEAFF. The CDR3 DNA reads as TGTGCCAGCAGCTGGGATGGGACAGGGGCGGCTGAAGCTTTCTTT.

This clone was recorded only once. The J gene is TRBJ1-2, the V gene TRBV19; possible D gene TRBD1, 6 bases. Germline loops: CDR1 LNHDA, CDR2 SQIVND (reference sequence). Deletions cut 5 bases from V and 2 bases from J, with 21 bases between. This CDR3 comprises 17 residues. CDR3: CASSPRTDTYLNYGYTF. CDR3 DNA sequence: TGTGCCAGTAGTCCCCGGACAGACACGTATTTAAACTATGGCTACACCTTC.

The CDR3 sequence is CASSSGLTVDTQYF. The CDR3 DNA is TGCGCCAGCAGCTCAGGACTAACCGTCGATACGCAGTATTTT. J is TRBJ2-3 and V is TRBV5-1; maybe TRBD2 (6 bases). The CDR3 runs to 14 residues. Germline V gene sequence: CDR1 SGHRS, CDR2 YFSETQ. Trimming left V 3 bases short and J 6 bases short, with 14 bases between.

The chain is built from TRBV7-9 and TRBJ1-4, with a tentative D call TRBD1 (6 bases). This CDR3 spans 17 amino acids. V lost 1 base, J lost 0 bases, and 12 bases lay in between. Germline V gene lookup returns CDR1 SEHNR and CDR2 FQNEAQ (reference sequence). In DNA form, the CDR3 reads TGTGCCAGCAGCTTAGGGTCAGGGGCCTCAACTAATGAAAAACTGTTTTTT. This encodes CASSLGSGASTNEKLFF.

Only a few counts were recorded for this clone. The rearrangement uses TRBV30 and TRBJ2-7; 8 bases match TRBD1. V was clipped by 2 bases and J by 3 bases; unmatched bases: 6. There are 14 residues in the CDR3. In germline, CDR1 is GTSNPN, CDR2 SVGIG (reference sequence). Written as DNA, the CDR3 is TGTGCCTGGAGTCTGGCAGGGGGCCACTACGAGCAGTACTTC. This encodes CAWSLAGGHYEQYF.

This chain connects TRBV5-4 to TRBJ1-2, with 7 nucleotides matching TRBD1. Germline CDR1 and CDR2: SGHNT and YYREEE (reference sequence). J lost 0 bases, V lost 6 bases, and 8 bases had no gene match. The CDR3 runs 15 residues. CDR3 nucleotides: TGTGCCAGCACTCAGGGACAGTGGGCTAACTATGGCTACACCTTC. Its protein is CASTQGQWANYGYTF.

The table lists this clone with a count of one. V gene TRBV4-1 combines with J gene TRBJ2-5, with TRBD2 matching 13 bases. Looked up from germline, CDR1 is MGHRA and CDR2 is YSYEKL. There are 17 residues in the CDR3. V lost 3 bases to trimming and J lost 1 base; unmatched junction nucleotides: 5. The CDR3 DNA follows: TGCGCCAGCAGCCAGTGGACTAGCGGGGGAAGCCAAGAGACCCAGTACTTC. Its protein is CASSQWTSGGSQETQYF.

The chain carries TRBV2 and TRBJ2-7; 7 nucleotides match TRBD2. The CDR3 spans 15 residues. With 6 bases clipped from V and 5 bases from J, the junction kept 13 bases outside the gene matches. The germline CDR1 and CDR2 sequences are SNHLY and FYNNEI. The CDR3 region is CASRAPGGGLDEQYF. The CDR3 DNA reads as TGTGCCAGCAGGGCCCCTGGGGGAGGGTTGGACGAGCAGTACTTC.

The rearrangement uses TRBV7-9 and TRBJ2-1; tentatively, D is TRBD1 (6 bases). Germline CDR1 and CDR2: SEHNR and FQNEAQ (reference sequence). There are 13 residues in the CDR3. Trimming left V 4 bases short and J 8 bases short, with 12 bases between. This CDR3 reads CASSSHKGDEQFF. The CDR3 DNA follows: TGTGCCAGCAGCTCACACAAGGGGGATGAGCAGTTCTTC.

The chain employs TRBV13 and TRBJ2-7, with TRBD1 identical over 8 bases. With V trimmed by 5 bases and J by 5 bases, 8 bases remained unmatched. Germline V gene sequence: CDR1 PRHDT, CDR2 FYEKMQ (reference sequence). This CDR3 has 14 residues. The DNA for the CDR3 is TGTGCCAGCAGCCCCGGGACAGGTCACCACGAGCAGTACTTC. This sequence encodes CASSPGTGHHEQYF.

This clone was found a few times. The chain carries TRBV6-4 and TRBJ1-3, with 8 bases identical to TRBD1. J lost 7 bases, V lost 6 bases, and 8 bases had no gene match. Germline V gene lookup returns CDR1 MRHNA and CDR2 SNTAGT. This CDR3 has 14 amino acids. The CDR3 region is CASREDRGSNTIYF. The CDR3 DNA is TGTGCCAGCAGGGAAGACAGGGGTTCGAACACCATATATTTT.

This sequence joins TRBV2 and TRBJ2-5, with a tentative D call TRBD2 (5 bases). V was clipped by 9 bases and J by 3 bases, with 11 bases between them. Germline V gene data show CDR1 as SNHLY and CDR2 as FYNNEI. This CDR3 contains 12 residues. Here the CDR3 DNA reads TGTGCCAGTCGGGGATTTGAAGAGACCCAGTACTTC. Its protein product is CASRGFEETQYF.

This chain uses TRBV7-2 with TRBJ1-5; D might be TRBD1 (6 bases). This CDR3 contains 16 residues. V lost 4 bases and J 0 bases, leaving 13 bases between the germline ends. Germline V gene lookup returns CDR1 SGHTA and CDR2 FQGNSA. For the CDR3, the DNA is TGTGCCAGCAGCTCGAGAACAGGGAATAGCAATCAGCCCCAGCATTTT. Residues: CASSSRTGNSNQPQHF.

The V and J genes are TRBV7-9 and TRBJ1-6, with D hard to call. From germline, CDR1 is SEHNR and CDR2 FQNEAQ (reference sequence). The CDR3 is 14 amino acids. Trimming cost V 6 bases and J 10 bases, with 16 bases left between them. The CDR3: CASRSAGFGSPLHF. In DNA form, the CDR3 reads TGTGCCAGCAGGAGTGCGGGGTTCGGCTCACCCCTCCACTTT.

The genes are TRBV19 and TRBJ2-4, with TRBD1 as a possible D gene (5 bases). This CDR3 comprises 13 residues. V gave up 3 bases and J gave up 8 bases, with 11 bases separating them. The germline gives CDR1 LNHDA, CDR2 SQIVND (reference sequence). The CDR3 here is CASSIRGKDIQYF. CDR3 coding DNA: TGTGCCAGTAGTATTAGGGGCAAGGACATTCAGTACTTC. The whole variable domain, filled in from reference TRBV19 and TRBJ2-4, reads DGGITQSPKYLFRKEGQNVTLSCEQNLNHDAMYWYRQDPGQGLRLIYYSQIVNDFQKGDIAEGYSVSREKKESFPLTVTSAQKNPTAFYLCASSIRGKDIQYFGAGTRLSVL.

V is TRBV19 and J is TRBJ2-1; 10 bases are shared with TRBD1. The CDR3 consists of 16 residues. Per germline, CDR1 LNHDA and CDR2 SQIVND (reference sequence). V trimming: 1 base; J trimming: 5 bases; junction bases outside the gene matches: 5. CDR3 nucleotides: TGTGCCAGTAGTATAGTAGGGGGGACAGGGGACAATGAGCAGTTCTTC. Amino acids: CASSIVGGTGDNEQFF.

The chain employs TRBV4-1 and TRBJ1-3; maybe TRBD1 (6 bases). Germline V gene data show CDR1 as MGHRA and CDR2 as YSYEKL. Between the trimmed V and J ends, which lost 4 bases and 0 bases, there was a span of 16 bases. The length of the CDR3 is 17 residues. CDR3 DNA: TGCGCCAGCAGCCGAGAACCACGGACAGACTCTGGAAACACCATATATTTT. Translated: CASSREPRTDSGNTIYF.